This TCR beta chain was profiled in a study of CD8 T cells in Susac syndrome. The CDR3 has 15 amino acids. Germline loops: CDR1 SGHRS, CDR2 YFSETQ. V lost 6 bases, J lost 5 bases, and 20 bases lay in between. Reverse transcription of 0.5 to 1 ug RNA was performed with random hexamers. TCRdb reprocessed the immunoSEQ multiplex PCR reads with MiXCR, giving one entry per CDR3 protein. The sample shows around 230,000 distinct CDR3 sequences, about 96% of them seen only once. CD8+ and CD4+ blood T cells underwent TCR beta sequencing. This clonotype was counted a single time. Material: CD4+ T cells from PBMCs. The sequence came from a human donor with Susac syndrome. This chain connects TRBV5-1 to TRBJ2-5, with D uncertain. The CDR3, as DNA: TGCGCCAGCACATACTCCGGTGTGGTTGGGGAGACCCAGTACTTC. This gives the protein CASTYSGVVGETQYF. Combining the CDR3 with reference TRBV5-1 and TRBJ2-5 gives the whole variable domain KAGVTQTPRYLIKTRGQQVTLSCSPISGHRSVSWYQQTPGQGLQFLFEYFSETQRNKGNFPGRFSGRQFSNSRSEMNVSTLELGDSALYLCASTYSGVVGETQYFGPGTRLLVL.